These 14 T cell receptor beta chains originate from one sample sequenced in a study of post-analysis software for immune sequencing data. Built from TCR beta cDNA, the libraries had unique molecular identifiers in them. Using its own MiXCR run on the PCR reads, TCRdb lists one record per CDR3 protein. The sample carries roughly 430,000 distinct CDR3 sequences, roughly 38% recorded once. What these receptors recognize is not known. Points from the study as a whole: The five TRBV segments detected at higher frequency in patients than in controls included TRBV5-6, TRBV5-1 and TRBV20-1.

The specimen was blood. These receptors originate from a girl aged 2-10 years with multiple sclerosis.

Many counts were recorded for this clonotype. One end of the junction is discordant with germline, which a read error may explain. CDR3 protein: CASSPGQGSYEQYF. The CDR3 DNA reads as TGTGCCAGCAGCCCGGGACAGGGGTCCTACGAGCAGTACTTC. The V gene is TRBV5-1, the J gene TRBJ2-7; 10 positions agree with TRBD1. The length of the CDR3 is 14 residues. Per the germline V gene, CDR1 is SGHRS and CDR2 is YFSETQ.

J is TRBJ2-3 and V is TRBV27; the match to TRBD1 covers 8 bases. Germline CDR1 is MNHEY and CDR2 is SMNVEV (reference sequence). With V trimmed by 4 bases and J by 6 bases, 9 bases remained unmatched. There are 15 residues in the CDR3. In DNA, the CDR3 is TGTGCCAGCAGTTCCCAGGGGGCGAGAACGGATACGCAGTATTTT. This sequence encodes CASSSQGARTDTQYF.

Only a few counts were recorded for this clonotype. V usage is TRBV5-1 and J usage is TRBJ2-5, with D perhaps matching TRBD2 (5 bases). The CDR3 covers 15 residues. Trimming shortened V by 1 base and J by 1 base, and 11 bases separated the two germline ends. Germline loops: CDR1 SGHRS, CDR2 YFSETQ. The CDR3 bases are TGCGCCAGCAGCTTGACCGGGGTCCTCCAAGAGACCCAGTACTTC. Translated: CASSLTGVLQETQYF.

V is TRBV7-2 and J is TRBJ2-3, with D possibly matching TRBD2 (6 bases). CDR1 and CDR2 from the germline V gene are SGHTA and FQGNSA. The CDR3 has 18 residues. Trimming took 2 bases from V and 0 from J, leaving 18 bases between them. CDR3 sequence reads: CASSLRPGLFSSTDTQYF. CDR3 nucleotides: TGTGCCAGCAGCTTACGCCCGGGACTGTTCTCTAGCACAGATACGCAGTATTTT.

The CDR3 bases are TGCGCCAGCAGCCGCAAGGCGGGACTATACAATGAGCAGTTCTTC. Encoded protein: CASSRKAGLYNEQFF. V is TRBV4-3 and J is TRBJ2-1; 7 nucleotides agree with TRBD2. The length of the CDR3 is 15 residues. The V gene's germline CDR1 is LGHNA and CDR2 YSLEER. V trimming: 4 bases; J trimming: 4 bases; junction bases outside the gene matches: 7.

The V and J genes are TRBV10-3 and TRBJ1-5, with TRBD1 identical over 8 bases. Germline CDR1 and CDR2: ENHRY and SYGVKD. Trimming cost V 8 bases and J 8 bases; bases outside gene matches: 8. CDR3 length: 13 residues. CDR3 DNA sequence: TGTGCCATCCAGGCCAGGGGGCTAGAGCCCCAGCATTTT. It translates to CAIQARGLEPQHF.

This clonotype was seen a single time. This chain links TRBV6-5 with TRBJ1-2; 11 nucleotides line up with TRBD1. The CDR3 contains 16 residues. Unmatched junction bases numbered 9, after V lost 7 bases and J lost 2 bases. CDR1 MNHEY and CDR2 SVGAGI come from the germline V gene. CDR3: CASKYTRTGGNYGYTF. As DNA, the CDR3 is TGTGCCAGCAAATATACCAGGACAGGGGGCAACTATGGCTACACCTTC.

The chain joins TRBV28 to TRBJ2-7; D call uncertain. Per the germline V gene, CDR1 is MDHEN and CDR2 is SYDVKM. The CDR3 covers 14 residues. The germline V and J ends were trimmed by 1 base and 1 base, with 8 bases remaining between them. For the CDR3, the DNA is TGTGCCAGCAGTTTATACCCCGATTCCTACGAGCAGTACTTC. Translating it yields CASSLYPDSYEQYF. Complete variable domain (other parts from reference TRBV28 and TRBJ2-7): DVKVTQSSRYLVKRTGEKVFLECVQDMDHENMFWYRQDPGLGLRLIYFSYDVKMKEKGDIPEGYSVSREKKERFSLILESASTNQTSMYLCASSLYPDSYEQYFGPGTRLTVT.

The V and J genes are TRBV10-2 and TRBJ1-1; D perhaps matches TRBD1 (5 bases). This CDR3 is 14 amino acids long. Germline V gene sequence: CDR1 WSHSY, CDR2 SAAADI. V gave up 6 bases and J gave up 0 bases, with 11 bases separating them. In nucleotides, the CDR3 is TGCGCCAGCAGCGAGGGGAGAGTGAACACTGAAGCTTTCTTT. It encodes CASSEGRVNTEAFF.

In DNA, the CDR3 is TGCAGCGTTGCGGGACAGGACGACTATGGCTACACCTTC. Translation: CSVAGQDDYGYTF. V is TRBV29-1 and J is TRBJ1-2; TRBD1 aligns across 8 bases. Germline CDR1 is SQVTM and CDR2 is ANQGSEA. With 4 bases clipped from V and 3 bases from J, the junction kept 4 bases outside the gene matches. This CDR3 is 13 amino acids long.

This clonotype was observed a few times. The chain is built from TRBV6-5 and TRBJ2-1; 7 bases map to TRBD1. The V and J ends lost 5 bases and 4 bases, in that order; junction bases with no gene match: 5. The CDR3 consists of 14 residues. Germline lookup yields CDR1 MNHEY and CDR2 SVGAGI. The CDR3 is CASSTGTAYNEQFF. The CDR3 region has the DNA TGTGCCAGCAGTACCGGGACAGCTTACAATGAGCAGTTCTTC.

CDR3 in amino acids: CSVEGQGADTQYF. Here the CDR3 DNA reads TGCAGCGTTGAAGGACAGGGGGCAGATACGCAGTATTTT. The rearrangement uses TRBV29-1 and TRBJ2-3; 9 bases are shared with TRBD1. This CDR3 is built from 13 residues. CDR1 is SQVTM, CDR2 ANQGSEA, per germline. J gave up 4 bases and V 1 base, and 0 bases lay outside the gene matches.

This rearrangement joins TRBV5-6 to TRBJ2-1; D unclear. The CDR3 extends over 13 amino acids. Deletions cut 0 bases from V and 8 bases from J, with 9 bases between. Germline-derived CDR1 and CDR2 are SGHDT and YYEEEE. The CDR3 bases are TGTGCCAGCAGCTTGGGACATCTGGATGAGCAGTTCTTC. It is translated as CASSLGHLDEQFF.

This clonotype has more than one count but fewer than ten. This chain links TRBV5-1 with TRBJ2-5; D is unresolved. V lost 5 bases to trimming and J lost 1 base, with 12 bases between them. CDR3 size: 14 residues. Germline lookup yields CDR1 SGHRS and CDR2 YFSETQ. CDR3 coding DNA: TGCGCCAGCAGAACGGATAGCAGCCAAGAGACCCAGTACTTC. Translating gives CASRTDSSQETQYF.